This T cell receptor beta chain appears in the sequencing data of a study of shared clonotypes between healthy human individuals. Study-wide background: Three plates were used per donor for CD4 naive, three for CD4 memory, two for CD8 naive and one for CD8 memory. Study-level findings and limits: Only blood samples were collected, and tissue repertoires likely differ.

When replicate PCRs were run on sorted subsets, they used about 220 ng DNA, 28,000 or so T cell genomes. This table comes from immunoSEQ multiplex PCR, and its TCRdb copy is limited to in-frame clones, with some not included. The data contain 1.5 million to 2.5 million clones, about 95% of them seen just once; the ten biggest clones take up approximately 1%. This clone has a single count. What it binds is not known. Germline CDR1 is MGHDK and CDR2 is SYGVNS. V dropped 8 bases and J dropped 6 bases, with 10 bases sitting between them. The CDR3 spans 12 residues. CD45RO-negative cells were positively selected for CCR7, leaving out terminally differentiated effector memory CD45RA+ cells.

The V gene is TRBV25-1, the J gene TRBJ2-2; no clear D gene. The sample was naive CD8+ T cells sorted from blood. The sequence was obtained from a young man in good health. The CDR3 protein is CASGIMAGELFF. The CDR3, as DNA: TGTGCCAGCGGGATCATGGCCGGGGAGCTGTTTTTT.